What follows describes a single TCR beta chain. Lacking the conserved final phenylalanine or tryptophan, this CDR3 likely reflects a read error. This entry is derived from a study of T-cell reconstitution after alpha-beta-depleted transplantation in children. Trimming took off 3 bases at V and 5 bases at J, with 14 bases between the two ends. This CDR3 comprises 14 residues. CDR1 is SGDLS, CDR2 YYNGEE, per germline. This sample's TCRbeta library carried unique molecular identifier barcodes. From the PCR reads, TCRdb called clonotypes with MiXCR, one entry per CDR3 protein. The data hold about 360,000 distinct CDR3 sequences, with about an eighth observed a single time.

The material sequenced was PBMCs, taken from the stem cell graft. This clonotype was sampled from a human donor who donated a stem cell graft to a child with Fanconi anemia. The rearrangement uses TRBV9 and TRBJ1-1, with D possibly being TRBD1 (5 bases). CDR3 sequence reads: CASSAGADPTEAFC. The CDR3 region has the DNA TGTGCCAGCAGCGCCGGGGCCGACCCAACTGAAGCTTTCTGT.